This T cell receptor (beta chain) was recovered during a study of blood T cell repertoires in COVID-19. Study-wide context: Sample material is recorded as cDNA or gDNA derived from T cells, B-cell-depleted T cells, or PBMCs.

The assay was immunoSEQ multiplex PCR, and TCRdb's table has in-frame clones only and misses some. The data contain approximately 250,000 clones, 83% of them singletons. J was trimmed by 5 bases and V by 1 base; bases with no gene match: 4. The germline gives CDR1 SEHNR, CDR2 FQNEAQ (reference sequence). This CDR3 comprises 15 residues. This receptor was obtained from a human donor in a cohort sampled during active COVID-19. The chain uses TRBV7-9 and TRBJ1-4; 7 bases match TRBD1. What was sequenced was peripheral blood. The CDR3 reads CASSLGGTVNEKLFF. The CDR3 DNA reads TGTGCCAGCAGCTTAGGAGGGACAGTCAATGAAAAACTGTTTTTT.